Listed below are T cell receptor beta chains from one sample, sequenced in a study of OX40 agonist ivuxolimab in advanced cancers. Clones were read by immunoSEQ multiplex PCR, and TCRdb kept only the in-frame ones, dropping some. The sample shows about 95,000 clones, approximately 86% of them seen only once. This specimen was CD4+ or CD8+ T cells sorted from blood, taken in a trial of the OX40 agonist ivuxolimab. These receptors all come from an adult with an advanced solid tumor such as melanoma, head and neck, liver or kidney cancer. Each CDR3 is given with its conserved first and last residue.

v_gene,CDR3aa
TRBV6-5,CASSLPEGRAYEQYF
TRBV11-2,CASSLGASSYNEQFF
TRBV7-2,CASSLDWNNEQFF
TRBV27,CASSSGMNEQFF
TRBV18,CASSPDRTFEKLFF
TRBV7-2,CASSPVGGGNEQYF
TRBV7-2,CASSLSSHRERDYEQYF
TRBV10-2,CASSELGGIGLYEQYF
TRBV7-9,CASSSDSNEQFF
TRBV19,CASSIGRQPQHF
TRBV2,CASSGGRGLETQYF
TRBV2,CASSTGHPLAKNIQYF
TRBV19,CASSMAGGGLQETQYF
TRBV18,CASSSGDDFYEQYF